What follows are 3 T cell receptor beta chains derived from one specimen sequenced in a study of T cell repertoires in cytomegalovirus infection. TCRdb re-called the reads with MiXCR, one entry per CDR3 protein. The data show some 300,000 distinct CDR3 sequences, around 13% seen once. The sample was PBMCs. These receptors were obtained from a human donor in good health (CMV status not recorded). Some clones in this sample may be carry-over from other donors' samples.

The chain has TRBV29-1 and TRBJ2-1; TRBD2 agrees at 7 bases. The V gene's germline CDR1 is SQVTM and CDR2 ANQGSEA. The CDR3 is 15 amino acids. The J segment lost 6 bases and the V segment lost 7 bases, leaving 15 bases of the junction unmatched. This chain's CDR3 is CSGSHTVAGGNEQFF. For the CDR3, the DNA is TGCAGCGGTTCCCACACCGTAGCGGGCGGCAATGAGCAGTTCTTC.

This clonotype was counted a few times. The CDR3 coding sequence is TGTGCCAGCAGGACTAGGGACAGGGGCGGTGAAGCTTTCTTT. This translates into CASRTRDRGGEAFF. V and J are TRBV6-2 or TRBV6-3 and TRBJ1-1, with TRBD1 matching over 10 bases. The CDR3 is made up of 14 amino acids. CDR1 and CDR2 (germline): MNHEY, SVGEGT. The V and J ends lost 6 bases and 7 bases, in that order; junction bases with no gene match: 8.

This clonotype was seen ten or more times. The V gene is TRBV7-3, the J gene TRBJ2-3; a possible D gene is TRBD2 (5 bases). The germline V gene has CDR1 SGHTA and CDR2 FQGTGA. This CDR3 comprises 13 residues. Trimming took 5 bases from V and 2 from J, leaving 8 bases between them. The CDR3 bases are TGTGCCAGCAGCCGAGACTACACAGATACGCAGTATTTT. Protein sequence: CASSRDYTDTQYF.